The next 7 T cell receptor beta chains were all read from a single sample in a study of identical twins. Via MiXCR, TCRdb re-called the 5' RACE reads, giving one row per CDR3 protein. The top ten hold roughly 3.4% of the sample, which has around 240,000 distinct CDR3 sequences, 5.5% to 7% seen once. The same data also went into a second study, on yellow fever vaccine responses in identical twins.

Sequenced input: memory (CD45RO+) T cells sorted from blood. These receptors were collected from a woman under 30 in good health.

The V and J genes are TRBV7-8 and TRBJ2-7; D tentatively fits TRBD1 or TRBD2 (5 bases each). The V end lost 5 bases, the J end lost 9 bases, and 17 bases lay between the germline ends. The CDR3 totals 13 residues. Per the germline V gene, CDR1 is SGHVS and CDR2 is FQNEAQ. Here the CDR3 DNA reads TGTGCCAGCAGCCCTACCGGTGGGGACCGGCAGTACTTC. Translation: CASSPTGGDRQYF.

At least ten counts were recorded for this clonotype. The J gene is TRBJ1-5, the V gene TRBV10-3; possibly TRBD1 for D (5 bases). Trimming took 0 bases from V and 3 from J, leaving 9 bases between them. Germline V gene data show CDR1 as ENHRY and CDR2 as SYGVKD. The CDR3 loop spans 15 amino acids. The CDR3 reads CAISESGTNNQPQHF. CDR3 nucleotides: TGTGCCATCAGTGAGTCCGGGACCAACAATCAGCCCCAGCATTTT.

V gene TRBV4-1 combines with J gene TRBJ2-1; 11 nucleotides align to TRBD1. The CDR3 contains 14 residues. Germline-derived CDR1 and CDR2 are MGHRA and YSYEKL. V trimming: 4 bases; J trimming: 9 bases; junction bases outside the gene matches: 5. DNA of the CDR3: TGCGCCAGCAGCCTTCGGGACAGGGGGAGTGAGCAGTTCTTC. Protein product: CASSLRDRGSEQFF.

This clonotype was observed many times. The rearrangement links TRBV5-1 to TRBJ2-5; D perhaps matches TRBD1 (7 bases). Germline lookup yields CDR1 SGHRS and CDR2 YFSETQ. Trimming pared 0 bases from V and 5 bases from J, leaving 11 bases between. The CDR3 is 14 residues long. CDR3 residues: CASSLETGRETQYF. The CDR3 DNA is TGCGCCAGCAGCTTGGAGACAGGGAGGGAGACCCAGTACTTC.

This clonotype was observed many times. V usage is TRBV20-1 and J usage is TRBJ2-6; D gene unclear. Trimming pared 5 bases from V and 0 bases from J, leaving 5 bases between. This CDR3 is built from 13 residues. Germline CDR1 and CDR2: DFQATT and SNEGSKA (reference sequence). The CDR3 nucleotides are TGCAGTGCTCCTTACTCTGGGGCCAACGTCCTGACTTTC. It translates to CSAPYSGANVLTF.

This clonotype has only a few counts. The V gene is TRBV5-1, the J gene TRBJ2-2; D may be TRBD2 (6 bases). The germline V gene has CDR1 SGHRS and CDR2 YFSETQ. The CDR3 runs to 13 residues. V shed 3 bases and J shed 3 bases, with 6 bases lying between them. Here the CDR3 DNA reads TGCGCCAGCAGCTCGGGGGACACCGGGGAGCTGTTTTTT. Translating it yields CASSSGDTGELFF.

The table lists this clonotype with many counts. The J gene is TRBJ2-3, the V gene TRBV12-3 or TRBV12-4; tentatively, D is TRBD2 (6 bases). The V end was cut by 7 bases, the J end by 4 bases, with 27 bases between. The CDR3 sequence is 18 residues long. Here the CDR3 DNA reads TGTGCCAGCACCCTGACTCGACTAGTAAGCGGATCGGCAGATACGCAGTATTTT. Its translation is CASTLTRLVSGSADTQYF.